This T cell receptor beta chain was recovered during a study of T-cell reconstitution after alpha-beta-depleted transplantation in children. Unique molecular identifiers were incorporated when the TCRbeta library was constructed. TCRdb reprocessed the PCR reads with MiXCR, giving one entry per CDR3 protein. This table has more than 450,000 distinct CDR3 sequences, approximately 20% appearing once. Germline lookup yields CDR1 PRHDT and CDR2 FYEKMQ (reference sequence). The ends were cut back, 2 bases at V and 2 bases at J, with 7 bases in the middle. The CDR3 covers 14 residues. The chain uses TRBV13 and TRBJ2-4; D call uncertain. Specimen: PBMCs from the stem cell graft donor, collected from the stem cell graft. The sequence was obtained from a human donor who donated a stem cell graft to a child with acute lymphoblastic leukemia. CDR3 in DNA: TGTGCCAGCAGCTTAATGGGGACCAAAAACATTCAGTACTTC. Translation gives CASSLMGTKNIQYF.